This T cell receptor (beta chain) was obtained from a study of radiation and T cells in renal cell carcinoma. The ends lost 2 bases at V and 2 bases at J; junction bases unmatched: 4. CDR1 SGHRS and CDR2 YFSETQ come from the germline V gene. The CDR3 consists of 14 residues. Described time point: blood 4 weeks post-SBRT, at nephrectomy. The treatment here: 15 Gy SBRT to primary tumor, nephrectomy 4 weeks later. Nephrectomy followed 15 Gy stereotactic body radiation by 4 weeks. Serial blood draws occurred at baseline and 2 and 4 weeks post-SBRT. In the case of this clone: Its antigen is as yet unknown.

The data were produced by immunoSEQ multiplex PCR, yet TCRdb's version contains in-frame clones alone and is incomplete. Seen here are tens of thousands of clones, just under 85% observed once, and the top ten hold roughly a tenth. Study findings and constraints: From baseline, blood top tumor clonotypes peaked at 2 weeks post-radiation.

The chain has TRBV5-1 and TRBJ2-7, with 7 bases matching TRBD2. The receptor comes from a middle-aged man with renal cell carcinoma. Sequenced here: blood, sampled from a patient whose treatment included radiotherapy and nephrectomy. Here the CDR3 DNA reads TGCGCCAGCAGCTTTGCCGGGGGGACCTACGAGCAGTACTTC. This translates into CASSFAGGTYEQYF.